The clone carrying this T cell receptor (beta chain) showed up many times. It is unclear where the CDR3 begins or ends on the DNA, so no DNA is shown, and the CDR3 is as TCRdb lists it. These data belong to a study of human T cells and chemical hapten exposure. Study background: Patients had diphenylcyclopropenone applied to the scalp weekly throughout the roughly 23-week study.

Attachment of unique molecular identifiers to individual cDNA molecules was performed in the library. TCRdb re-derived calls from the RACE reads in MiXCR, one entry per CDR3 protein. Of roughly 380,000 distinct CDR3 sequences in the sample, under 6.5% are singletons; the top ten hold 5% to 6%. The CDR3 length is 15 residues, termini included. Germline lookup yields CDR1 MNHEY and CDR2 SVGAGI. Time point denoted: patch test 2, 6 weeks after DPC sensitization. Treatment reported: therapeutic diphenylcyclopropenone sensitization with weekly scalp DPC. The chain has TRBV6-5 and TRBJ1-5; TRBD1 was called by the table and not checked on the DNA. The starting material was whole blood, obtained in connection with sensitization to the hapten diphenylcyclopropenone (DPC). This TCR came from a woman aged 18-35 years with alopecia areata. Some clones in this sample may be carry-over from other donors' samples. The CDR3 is CASSFGPGEDQPQHF.